This paragraph covers one TCR beta chain sequence. What it recognizes is unknown. The entry originates in a study of PD-1 blockade in classical Hodgkin lymphoma. Study results and caveats: Still unresolved is the cause of the repertoire differences, which may be disease activity or prior therapy. There was a significant rise in CD4+ TCR diversity by C4D1, with no such rise for CD8+.

With no exception, relapse followed autologous stem cell transplantation in all patients, and brentuximab vedotin exposure varied. CDR1 is MNHEY and CDR2 is SVGAGI in the germline V gene. Trimming removed 6 bases from V and 1 base from J; junction bases left unmatched: 6. This CDR3 is 14 amino acids long. Profiling relied on immunoSEQ multiplex PCR, and the TCRdb table lists in-frame clones only, not all of them. The sample shows about 13,000 clones, about four fifths of them seen only once. The sequences come from peripheral blood mononuclear cells (PBMCs), collected at baseline. This receptor was taken from a human donor with classical Hodgkin lymphoma. The V and J genes are TRBV6-5 and TRBJ2-7, with 7 bases fitting TRBD1. The CDR3 sequence is CASSDGQASYEQYF. CDR3 sequence (DNA): TGTGCCAGCAGCGACGGACAGGCGTCCTACGAGCAGTACTTC.